The rows below give T cell receptor beta chains drawn from one sample of a study of blood T cell repertoires in COVID-19. Repertoires were generated with immunoSEQ multiplex PCR, while TCRdb's copy carries only in-frame clones and drops some. The sample includes about 94,000 clones, roughly 74% seen only once; the top ten take roughly 6.3%. Sequencing was carried out using peripheral blood. The receptors originated from a man between 65 and 85 years old with COVID-19, enrolled during active disease. Each CDR3 is given with its conserved first and last residue. Each record gives: V gene, D gene, clone size, J gene, CDR3 protein, CDR3 DNA. A D gene is named only where the DNA matches it firmly. Size tells how often a clone was seen (once, few, many) or the class of an expanded clone, and some rows leave it out.

>TRBV7-8|TRBD2|-|TRBJ2-3
CACSSGRTDTQYF
TGTGCCTGCTCTAGCGGGAGAACAGATACGCAGTATTTT
>TRBV3-1/TRBV3-2|-|-|TRBJ1-1
CASSQGGTLNTEAFF
TGTGCCAGCAGCCAAGGGGGGACACTGAACACTGAAGCTTTCTTT
>TRBV19|TRBD1|-|TRBJ1-5
CASSRGRDRGSSNQPQHF
TGTGCCAGTAGTAGAGGTCGGGACAGGGGCTCGAGCAATCAGCCCCAGCATTTT
>TRBV6-5|-|-|TRBJ1-2
CASSLGDRFRYTF
TGTGCCAGCAGCCTCGGCGACAGGTTCCGCTACACCTTC
>TRBV19|-|-|TRBJ1-3
CASTLSQARSGNTIYF
TGTGCCAGTACCTTATCCCAGGCCCGCTCTGGAAACACCATATATTTT
>TRBV5-1|TRBD1|-|TRBJ1-6
CASSEGQGEYNSPLHF
TGCGCCAGCAGCGAGGGACAGGGGGAGTATAATTCACCCCTCCACTTT
>TRBV11-3|TRBD2|few|TRBJ2-2
CASSHPSGGYSGELFF
TGTGCCAGCAGCCACCCTAGCGGGGGGTATTCCGGGGAGCTGTTTTTT
>TRBV18|TRBD1|-|TRBJ2-7
CASSQLPWQGATRSEQYF
TGTGCCAGCTCCCAGCTACCATGGCAGGGGGCAACTAGAAGCGAGCAGTACTTC
>TRBV7-9|-|-|TRBJ1-1
CASSSGFVAFF
TGTGCCAGCAGCTCAGGGTTTGTAGCTTTCTTT
>TRBV28|TRBD1|-|TRBJ1-6
CASSPGGSYNSPLHF
TGTGCCAGCAGCCCAGGGGGCTCCTATAATTCACCCCTCCACTTT
>TRBV2|-|-|TRBJ1-1
CASSGRNTEAFF
TGTGCCAGCAGTGGTCGGAACACTGAAGCTTTCTTT
>TRBV19|TRBD1|-|TRBJ2-5
CASTPGQKNQETQYF
TGTGCCAGTACTCCGGGACAGAAGAATCAAGAGACCCAGTACTTC
>TRBV5-1|TRBD1|-|TRBJ2-5
CASSSTGGGETQYF
TGCGCCAGCAGCTCGACAGGGGGCGGGGAGACCCAGTACTTC
>TRBV19|-|-|TRBJ1-1
CASSIRRDTEAFF
TGTGCCAGTAGTATAAGGAGAGACACTGAAGCTTTCTTT
>TRBV7-2|TRBD2|-|TRBJ2-1
CASSALAGAVSYNEQFF
TGTGCCAGCAGCGCACTAGCGGGGGCCGTAAGTTACAATGAGCAGTTCTTC
>TRBV7-9|TRBD1|-|TRBJ2-5
CASSRYWTGAGETQYF
TGTGCCAGCAGCCGATATTGGACAGGGGCCGGAGAGACCCAGTACTTC
>TRBV10-3|TRBD2|few|TRBJ2-7
CAIRSGGAPYEQYF
TGTGCCATCAGGAGCGGGGGAGCCCCGTACGAGCAGTACTTC
>TRBV29-1|TRBD2|-|TRBJ2-1
CSVEGREYGEQFF
TGCAGCGTTGAGGGGAGGGAATATGGTGAGCAGTTCTTC
>TRBV28|-|once|TRBJ1-5
CASSSSGSNQAQHF
TGTGCCAGCAGCTCTTCAGGAAGTAATCAGGCCCAGCATTTT
>TRBV3-1/TRBV3-2|-|-|TRBJ2-1
CASSQDLQGNEQFF
TGTGCCAGCAGCCAAGATCTTCAGGGAAATGAGCAGTTCTTC
>TRBV4-3|TRBD1|few|TRBJ1-2
CASSQAGTGSNYGYTF
TGCGCCAGCAGCCAGGCCGGGACAGGGTCCAACTATGGCTACACCTTC
>TRBV19|TRBD1|-|TRBJ2-2
CATRGDRVYTGELFF
TGTGCCACCAGGGGGGACAGGGTCTACACCGGGGAGCTGTTTTTT